A single sample is the source of the 23 T cell receptor beta chains below, sequenced in a study of tumor-infiltrating lymphocytes in primary liver carcinoma. Researchers drew blood RNA from unsorted whole blood and extracted germline DNA as well. With a constant-region primer, TCR beta cDNA was made from 450 to 500 ng of total RNA. Three nested multiplex PCR rounds, a slightly modified ARM-PCR method, built the TCR beta libraries. Amplification in the first two PCR rounds was performed using TRBV1-TRBV30 forward primers and a C-beta reverse primer for 10 cycles each. One entry per CDR3 protein, called by TCRdb with MiXCR from the multiplex PCR reads. The table includes approximately 320,000 distinct CDR3 sequences, roughly 60% detected once. The sequenced sample consisted of peripheral blood. These receptors all stem from a woman between 25 and 40 years old with primary liver carcinoma and hepatitis B virus infection.

This clonotype was counted a few times. This chain uses TRBV28 with TRBJ2-5; D perhaps matches TRBD2 (6 bases). Germline V gene lookup returns CDR1 MDHEN and CDR2 SYDVKM. V dropped 10 bases and J dropped 5 bases, with 20 bases sitting between them. CDR3 size: 14 residues. CDR3 region: CATQTTGRKETQYF. The CDR3 DNA reads as TGTGCCACCCAGACTACGGGGAGGAAGGAGACCCAGTACTTC.

In its sample, this clonotype was seen many times. The chain couples TRBV6-6 to TRBJ2-7; D is possibly TRBD1 (5 bases). CDR3 length: 12 residues. The V end lost 8 bases, the J end lost 0 bases, and 8 bases lay between the germline ends. The V gene's germline CDR1 is MNHNY and CDR2 SVGAGI (reference sequence). CDR3 loop: CASRQSSYEQYF. As DNA, the CDR3 is TGTGCCAGCCGACAGAGCTCCTACGAGCAGTACTTC.

In this sample, this clonotype turned up a few times. The rearrangement joins TRBV6-5 to TRBJ1-5, with no clear D. CDR3 length: 15 amino acids. V lost 6 bases and J 3 bases, leaving 15 bases between the germline ends. CDR1 is MNHEY and CDR2 is SVGAGI in the germline V gene. Here the CDR3 reads CASRLRRSVNQPQHF. CDR3 DNA: TGTGCCAGCAGGCTAAGGAGGTCGGTCAATCAGCCCCAGCATTTT.

Remarks on this clonotype: The junction departs from the called germline gene at one end, perhaps through a read error. The CDR3 reads CTSSPTLEGSYEQYF. The DNA of the CDR3 is TGTACCAGCAGTCCTACTTTGGAGGGATCGTACGAGCAGTACTTC. J is TRBJ2-7 and V is TRBV11-2; TRBD2 might be the D (6 bases). CDR3 length equals 15 residues. Germline lookup yields CDR1 SGHAT and CDR2 FQNNGV. Full variable domain (missing parts from reference TRBV11-2 and TRBJ2-7): EAGVAQSPRYKIIEKRQSVAFWCNPISGHATLYWYQQILGQGPKLLIQFQNNGVVDDSQLPKDRFSAERLKGVDSTLKIQPAKLEDSAVYLCTSSPTLEGSYEQYFGPGTRLTVT.

Comment on this clonotype: Being one base from a much bigger clone, this may be a read error. The chain uses TRBV29-1 and TRBJ1-5, with TRBD1 matching 9 bases. Germline V gene sequence: CDR1 SQVTM, CDR2 ANQGSEA. J was trimmed by 2 bases and V by 3 bases; bases with no gene match: 8. The CDR3 has 16 residues. CDR3: CSVESNRGLGNQPQHF. CDR3 sequence (DNA): TGCAGCGTTGAGTCAAACAGGGGGCTCGGCAATCAGCCCCAGCATTTT. Together with reference TRBV29-1 and TRBJ1-5, the CDR3 gives the full variable domain: SAVISQKPSRDICQRGTSLTIQCQVDSQVTMMFWYRQQPGQSLTLIATANQGSEATYESGFVIDKFPISRPNLTFSTLTVSNMSPEDSSIYLCSVESNRGLGNQPQHFGDGTRLSIL.

V gene TRBV10-3 combines with J gene TRBJ2-1; no firm D call. From germline, CDR1 is ENHRY and CDR2 SYGVKD. V dropped 3 bases and J dropped 5 bases, with 8 bases sitting between them. This CDR3 is 13 amino acids long. CDR3 in DNA: TGTGCCATCAGTGATAAAGGTAACAATGAGCAGTTCTTC. This sequence encodes CAISDKGNNEQFF.

This clonotype showed up many times. The rearrangement joins TRBV6-5 to TRBJ2-7, with 7 nucleotides matching TRBD2. The CDR3 loop spans 15 amino acids. V shed 6 bases and J 1 base; nucleotides not matched to a gene: 9. The germline V gene has CDR1 MNHEY and CDR2 SVGAGI. CDR3 region: CASSEGRGTSYEQYF. CDR3 DNA: TGTGCCAGCAGCGAAGGGCGGGGGACGTCCTACGAGCAGTACTTC.

Ten or more counts support this clonotype. The V call is TRBV29-1, the J call TRBJ2-5; D call uncertain. V was shortened by 7 bases and J by 5 bases, with 11 bases between the two germline ends. CDR1 is SQVTM and CDR2 is ANQGSEA in the germline V gene. This CDR3 comprises 11 residues. The CDR3 reads CSGRSGETQYF. In DNA form, the CDR3 reads TGCAGCGGACGCAGTGGGGAGACCCAGTACTTC.

This clonotype has more than one count but fewer than ten. The V call is TRBV4-2, the J call TRBJ2-3; TRBD2 is a possible D gene (5 bases). The CDR3 runs to 15 residues. The ends were cut back, 0 bases at V and 6 bases at J, with 13 bases in the middle. In germline, CDR1 is LGHNA, CDR2 YNFKEQ. In nucleotides, the CDR3 is TGTGCCAGCAGCCAAGATCGGGGTACACGGGATACGCAGTATTTT. It codes for CASSQDRGTRDTQYF.

V is TRBV7-9 and J is TRBJ2-7, with D possibly being TRBD2 (6 bases). Germline V CDR1 and CDR2: SEHNR, FQNEAQ (reference sequence). V lost 4 bases, J lost 2 bases, and 15 bases lay in between. The CDR3 is made up of 15 amino acids. The CDR3 is CASSSFGTAAYEQYF. DNA for the CDR3: TGTGCCAGCAGCTCTTTCGGGACTGCAGCCTACGAGCAGTACTTC.

The chain links TRBV6-5 to TRBJ1-4; D is unclear. This CDR3 spans 13 amino acids. V lost 4 bases and J lost 11, with 14 bases in between. The germline V gene encodes CDR1 MNHEY and CDR2 SVGAGI. Here the CDR3 reads CASSSSLHGKLFF. CDR3 in DNA: TGTGCCAGCAGTTCCTCGTTACATGGGAAACTGTTTTTT.

This clonotype turned up a few times. This rearrangement joins TRBV10-1 to TRBJ2-3; 10 bases fit TRBD1. This CDR3 spans 17 amino acids. Germline V gives CDR1 WNHNN, CDR2 SYGVQD (reference sequence). V lost 4 bases, J lost 4 bases, and 11 bases stayed unmatched. The CDR3: CASSGVYGTGAPDTQYF. CDR3 in DNA: TGCGCCAGCAGTGGAGTATACGGGACAGGGGCCCCAGATACGCAGTATTTT.

The gene calls are TRBV10-3 and TRBJ2-1; D uncertain. The CDR3 extends over 15 amino acids. Germline lookup yields CDR1 ENHRY and CDR2 SYGVKD. V was clipped by 5 bases and J by 5 bases, with 16 bases between them. The CDR3 loop is CAISPVVRRHNEQFF. DNA for the CDR3: TGTGCCATCAGTCCCGTGGTTCGGAGACACAATGAGCAGTTCTTC.

In its sample, this clonotype was seen many times. J is TRBJ2-7 and V is TRBV6-5; 10 positions match TRBD2. After removal of 6 bases from V and 4 bases from J, the junction contained 9 bases not matched to a gene. The CDR3 has 15 amino acids. The germline CDR1 and CDR2 sequences are MNHEY and SVGAGI. CDR3 nucleotide sequence: TGTGCCAGCAGCCCGACGGCTAGCGGGAGTTACGAGCAGTACTTC. Its protein product is CASSPTASGSYEQYF.

Notes on this clonotype: The conserved closing phenylalanine or tryptophan is absent in this CDR3, likely reflecting a read error. V is TRBV11-1 and J is TRBJ1-1; D unresolved. Germline V gene lookup returns CDR1 SGHAT and CDR2 FQDESV (reference sequence). V lost 3 bases, J lost 1 base, and 6 bases lay in between. The CDR3 covers 13 residues. The CDR3 reads CASSFGQNTEAFY. In DNA form, the CDR3 reads TGTGCCAGCAGCTTCGGGCAGAACACTGAAGCTTTCTAT.

The V and J genes are TRBV2 and TRBJ1-3; D gene uncertain. The V end lost 5 bases, the J end lost 4 bases, and 18 bases lay between the germline ends. The CDR3 has 16 residues. Germline-derived CDR1 and CDR2 are SNHLY and FYNNEI. The CDR3: CASSTQPRTTGNTIYF. CDR3 in DNA: TGTGCCAGCAGTACCCAACCAAGGACTACCGGAAACACCATATATTTT.

Worth noting for this clonotype: Its ends do not fully match the called genes, so a read error is possible. The J gene is TRBJ2-7, the V gene TRBV11-2, with 7 bases identical to TRBD2. Germline CDR1 and CDR2: SGHAT and FQNNGV. This CDR3 region has 15 residues. For the CDR3, the DNA is TGTGCCAGCAGTTTAGGGCTAGCGGTATCCTACGAGGAGTACTTC. It is translated as CASSLGLAVSYEEYF.

This clonotype occurred a few times. The junction does not match germline at one end; this may be a read error. The CDR3 loop reads CSVEEQTCYIF. For the CDR3, the DNA is TGCAGCGTTGAAGAACAGACCTGCTACATCTTC. This chain connects TRBV29-1 to TRBJ1-2; D is unclear. There are 11 residues in the CDR3. Per germline, CDR1 SQVTM and CDR2 ANQGSEA.

The rearrangement links TRBV6-1 to TRBJ1-1; no definite D call. Trimming pared 7 bases from V and 3 bases from J, leaving 12 bases between. Germline V gives CDR1 MNHNS, CDR2 SASEGT. The CDR3 is 13 residues long. CDR3 in DNA: TGTGCCAGCACCCTCAAGGAGTACACTGAAGCTTTCTTT. This translates into CASTLKEYTEAFF.

At least ten counts were recorded for this clonotype. V usage is TRBV11-3 and J usage is TRBJ2-5; possible D gene TRBD1, 6 bases. CDR1 SGHNT and CDR2 YENEEA come from the germline V gene. V lost 4 bases to trimming and J lost 5 bases, with 11 bases between them. CDR3 size: 13 residues. The CDR3 reads CASSSGDWETQYF. In DNA, the CDR3 is TGTGCCAGCAGCTCAGGGGATTGGGAGACCCAGTACTTC.

For this clonotype: The junction shows a germline mismatch at one end, possibly a read error. V gene TRBV12-3 or TRBV12-4 combines with J gene TRBJ2-5; D might be TRBD1 (6 bases). The CDR3 covers 12 residues. The chain's CDR3 is CASNLARGTQYF. Here the CDR3 DNA reads TGTGCCAGCAATTTAGCCAGGGGGACCCAGTACTTC.

This clonotype was detected many times. V gene TRBV11-2 combines with J gene TRBJ2-1, with D possibly matching TRBD1 (5 bases). Trimming removed 1 base at V and 7 bases at J, with 11 bases between. The CDR3 spans 14 residues. Germline V gene lookup returns CDR1 SGHAT and CDR2 FQNNGV. The CDR3 region has the DNA TGTGCCAGCAGCTTAGCAGGGATATGGAATGAGCAGTTCTTC. It encodes CASSLAGIWNEQFF. The full variable domain, with the rest looked up from reference TRBV11-2 and TRBJ2-1, is EAGVAQSPRYKIIEKRQSVAFWCNPISGHATLYWYQQILGQGPKLLIQFQNNGVVDDSQLPKDRFSAERLKGVDSTLKIQPAKLEDSAVYLCASSLAGIWNEQFFGPGTRLTVL.

V and J are TRBV7-9 and TRBJ2-7, with 9 bases that match TRBD1. The CDR3 spans 15 residues. J gave up 3 bases and V 4 bases, and 7 bases lay outside the gene matches. Germline CDR1 SEHNR, CDR2 FQNEAQ (reference sequence). CDR3 DNA sequence: TGTGCCAGCAGCTGGTCCGGGACAGGGAACTACGAGCAGTACTTC. Translated: CASSWSGTGNYEQYF.